The clone carrying this T cell receptor (beta chain) was found once. Antigen: not known. These data come from a study of cytotoxic CD8 clonotypes in ibrutinib-treated CLL. Study details: The patients, around 12 relapsed/refractory and approximately 14 treatment-naive, included about 18 who were IGHV unmutated. Responses: approximately 24 partial, 2 complete; after median approximately six years, about 15 stayed remitted, roughly 12 progressed. Study-wide findings and caveats: Patients had baseline clonality above age-matched healthy donors, and this clonality moved with circulating CD8+ T-cell counts.

Using immunoSEQ multiplex PCR, the repertoire was profiled, and TCRdb retains in-frame clones only, with some absent. The sample shows about 160,000 clones, about 88% of them seen only once. The material sequenced was PBMCs, taken at disease progression, from a patient treated with ibrutinib. The receptor's source is a human donor with chronic lymphocytic leukemia.

The CDR3 nucleotides read TGTGCCAGCAGTGAACGCAGGGGGGGAGCAGATACGCAGTATTTT. Its protein is CASSERRGGADTQYF. The chain carries TRBV2 and TRBJ2-3; D tentatively reads TRBD1 or TRBD2 (7 bases each). CDR1 is SNHLY and CDR2 is FYNNEI in the germline V gene. Trimming stripped 2 bases from V and 4 bases from J, with 13 bases between. This CDR3 is built from 15 residues.